This record looks at one T cell receptor beta chain sequence and its context. The antigen is undetermined. This sample is part of a study of T-cell reconstitution after alpha-beta-depleted transplantation in children. A TCRbeta library incorporating unique molecular identifiers was prepared. Each CDR3 protein gets one entry after TCRdb re-called the PCR reads with MiXCR. The sample has about 350,000 distinct CDR3 sequences; 15% to 20% are singletons. General study results and limits: Day-60 TCRbeta diversity that was high in some patients was derived from surviving recipient T cells and thymic progenitors. T-cell counts and diversity were attributed mostly to newly produced T cells one year after transplant. Reportedly, only several hundred clones from non-depleted graft cells drove alpha-beta T-cell counts at about two months.

CDR1 is SGHVS and CDR2 is FQNEAQ in the germline V gene. V was cut by 3 bases and J by 4 bases, with 14 bases left in between. The CDR3 loop spans 15 amino acids. Sequencing used PBMCs, mostly from graft donor cells, obtained 360 days after TCRalphabeta/CD19-depleted stem cell transplant. This sequence was found in a male patient between 2 and 15 years old who had a stem cell transplant for acute lymphoblastic leukemia, so the T cells may come from the graft donor. The rearrangement joins TRBV7-8 to TRBJ2-3; a possible D gene is TRBD2 (7 bases). The CDR3 DNA reads as TGTGCCAGCAGCTTGGGGGCGGGAGCCCCAGATACGCAGTATTTT. This codes for CASSLGAGAPDTQYF.